These T cell receptor beta chains were read from a single sample in a study of shared clonotypes between healthy human individuals. The repertoire was sequenced with immunoSEQ multiplex PCR; TCRdb's copy has only in-frame clones and lacks some. The sample has about 510,000 clones, 90% to 96% seen once. Sequences were obtained from naive CD4+ T cells sorted from blood. The receptors here all came from a woman aged 25 to 39 in good health. Each CDR3 is given with its conserved first and last residue. The order of the fields is clone size, J gene, V gene, D gene, CDR3 DNA, CDR3 protein. A D gene is named only where the DNA matches it firmly. A clone size is listed for some rows: how often the clone was seen (once, few, many), or a class if it is expanded.

NA	TRBJ2-1	TRBV27	NA	TGTGCCAGCAGTTTCCTAGGCAGGGGCAACAATGAGCAGTTCTTC	CASSFLGRGNNEQFF
NA	TRBJ2-5	TRBV21-1	NA	TGTGCCAGCAGCAAAGCTCCCCCCCGGCCGGATAGGGAGACCCAGTACTTC	CASSKAPPRPDRETQYF
NA	TRBJ2-1	TRBV29-1	NA	TGCAGCGGGCCGCTGCCGGGAGATGAGCAGTTCTTC	CSGPLPGDEQFF
once	TRBJ2-2	TRBV5-4	NA	TGTGCCAGCAGCACCCCTACTCAGAACACCGGGGAGCTGTTTTTT	CASSTPTQNTGELFF
NA	TRBJ1-5	TRBV28	NA	TGTGCCAGCAGTTCCCCCGCCGGGGACAATCAGCCCCAGCATTTT	CASSSPAGDNQPQHF
few	TRBJ1-3	TRBV2	NA	TGTGCCAGCAGTGTTCACAGGGTATCAGGAAACACCATATATTTT	CASSVHRVSGNTIYF
NA	TRBJ2-1	TRBV6-4	NA	TGTGCCAGCAGTGTGACCGGGGGCCCGATTAAGTACAATGAGCAGTTCTTC	CASSVTGGPIKYNEQFF
NA	TRBJ1-5	TRBV27	NA	TGTGCCAGCAGTTTTGGCCAGGGGAATCAGCCCCAGCATTTT	CASSFGQGNQPQHF
NA	TRBJ1-1	TRBV5-4	NA	TGTGCCAGCAGCTTGTCAACAGCGAACACTGAAGCTTTCTTT	CASSLSTANTEAFF
NA	TRBJ2-2	TRBV7-2	NA	TGTGCCAGCAGAAACCAGGGGGAGGTCGGGGAGCTGTTTTTT	CASRNQGEVGELFF
NA	TRBJ2-7	TRBV27	TRBD1	TGTGCCAGCAGGGGGACAGGGAGGTATGGTGAGCAGTACTTC	CASRGTGRYGEQYF
NA	TRBJ2-1	TRBV9	TRBD1	TGTGCCAGCAGTCTGGTAGAGACAGGGGTCTTTGAGCAGTTCTTC	CASSLVETGVFEQFF